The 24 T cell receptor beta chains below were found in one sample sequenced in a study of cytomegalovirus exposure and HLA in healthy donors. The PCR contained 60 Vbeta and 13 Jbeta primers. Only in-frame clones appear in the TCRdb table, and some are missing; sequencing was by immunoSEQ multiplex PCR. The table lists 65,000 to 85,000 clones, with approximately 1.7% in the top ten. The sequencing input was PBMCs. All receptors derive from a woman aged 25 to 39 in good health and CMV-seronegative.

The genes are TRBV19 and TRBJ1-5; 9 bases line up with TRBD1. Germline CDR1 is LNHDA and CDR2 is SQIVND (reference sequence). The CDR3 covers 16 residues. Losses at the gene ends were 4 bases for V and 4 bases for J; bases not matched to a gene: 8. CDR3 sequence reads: CASSTLGQGRNQPQHF. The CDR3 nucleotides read TGTGCCAGTAGTACCCTCGGACAGGGGAGGAATCAGCCCCAGCATTTT.

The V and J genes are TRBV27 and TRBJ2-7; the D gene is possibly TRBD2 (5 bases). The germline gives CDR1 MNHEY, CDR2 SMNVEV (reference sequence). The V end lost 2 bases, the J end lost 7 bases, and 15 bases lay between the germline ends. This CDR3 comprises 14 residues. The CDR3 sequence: CASSLRGDYVEQYF. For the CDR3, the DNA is TGTGCCAGCAGTTTACGGGGAGACTACGTAGAGCAGTACTTC.

As DNA, the CDR3 is TGTGCCAGCAGCTTAAATGAGGGCTATGGCTACACCTTC. It translates to CASSLNEGYGYTF. The V and J genes are TRBV5-6 and TRBJ1-2, with no clear D. Germline lookup yields CDR1 SGHDT and CDR2 YYEEEE. This CDR3 is built from 13 residues. The V end was cut by 2 bases, the J end by 4 bases, with 9 bases between.

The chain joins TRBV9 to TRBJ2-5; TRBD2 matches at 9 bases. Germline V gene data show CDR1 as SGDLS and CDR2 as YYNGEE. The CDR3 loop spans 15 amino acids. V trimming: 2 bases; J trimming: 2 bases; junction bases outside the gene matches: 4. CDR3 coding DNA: TGTGCCAGCAGCGTTAGCGGGAGAGGACAAGAGACCCAGTACTTC. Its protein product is CASSVSGRGQETQYF.

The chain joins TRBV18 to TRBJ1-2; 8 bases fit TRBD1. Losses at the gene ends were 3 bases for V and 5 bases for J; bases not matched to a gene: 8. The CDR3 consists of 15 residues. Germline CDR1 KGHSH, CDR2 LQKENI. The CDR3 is CASSPRTGRVYGYTF. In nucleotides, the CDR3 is TGTGCCAGCTCACCTAGGACAGGGAGAGTATATGGCTACACCTTC.

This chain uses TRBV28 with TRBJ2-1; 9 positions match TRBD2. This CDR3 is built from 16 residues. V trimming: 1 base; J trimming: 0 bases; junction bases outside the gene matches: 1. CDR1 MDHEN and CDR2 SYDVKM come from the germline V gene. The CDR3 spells CASSLFSGSSYNEQFF. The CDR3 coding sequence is TGTGCCAGCAGTTTATTTAGCGGGAGCTCCTACAATGAGCAGTTCTTC. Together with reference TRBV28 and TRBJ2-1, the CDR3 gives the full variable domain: DVKVTQSSRYLVKRTGEKVFLECVQDMDHENMFWYRQDPGLGLRLIYFSYDVKMKEKGDIPEGYSVSREKKERFSLILESASTNQTSMYLCASSLFSGSSYNEQFFGPGTRLTVL.

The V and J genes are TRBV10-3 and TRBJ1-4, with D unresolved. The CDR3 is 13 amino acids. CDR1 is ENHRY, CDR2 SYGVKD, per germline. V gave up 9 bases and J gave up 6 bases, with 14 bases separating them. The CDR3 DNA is TGTGCCATTCGTCCAGGCACTGATGAAAAACTGTTTTTT. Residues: CAIRPGTDEKLFF.

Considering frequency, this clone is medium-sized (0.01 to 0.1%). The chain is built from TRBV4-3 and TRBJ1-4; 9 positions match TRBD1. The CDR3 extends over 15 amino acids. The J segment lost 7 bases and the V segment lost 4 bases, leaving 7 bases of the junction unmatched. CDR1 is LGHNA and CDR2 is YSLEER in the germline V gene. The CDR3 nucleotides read TGCGCCAGCAGCCTTGCGGGACAGGGCAGTGAAAAACTGTTTTTT. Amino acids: CASSLAGQGSEKLFF.

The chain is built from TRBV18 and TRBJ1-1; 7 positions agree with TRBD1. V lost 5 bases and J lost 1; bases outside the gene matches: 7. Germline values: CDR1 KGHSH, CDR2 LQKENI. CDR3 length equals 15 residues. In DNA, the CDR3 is TGTGCCAGCTCATTACAGGGGATGACGAACACTGAAGCTTTCTTT. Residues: CASSLQGMTNTEAFF.

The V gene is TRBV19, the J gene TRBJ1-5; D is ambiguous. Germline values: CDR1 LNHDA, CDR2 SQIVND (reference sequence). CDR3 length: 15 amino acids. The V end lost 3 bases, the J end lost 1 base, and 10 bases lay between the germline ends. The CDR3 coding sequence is TGTGCCAGTAGTATTGGTCAGGCGAGCAATCAGCCCCAGCATTTT. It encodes CASSIGQASNQPQHF.

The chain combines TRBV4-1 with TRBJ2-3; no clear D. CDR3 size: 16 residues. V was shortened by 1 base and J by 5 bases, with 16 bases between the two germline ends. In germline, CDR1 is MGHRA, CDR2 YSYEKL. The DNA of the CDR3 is TGCGCCAGCAGCCAAGTAGCCGCCGTTGGAAGAGATACGCAGTATTTT. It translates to CASSQVAAVGRDTQYF.

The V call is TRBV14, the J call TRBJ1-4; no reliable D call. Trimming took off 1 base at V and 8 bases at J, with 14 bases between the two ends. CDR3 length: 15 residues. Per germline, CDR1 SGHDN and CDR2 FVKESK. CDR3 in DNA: TGTGCCAGCAGCCAAGTTGCGGGAGTCTCCGAAAAACTGTTTTTT. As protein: CASSQVAGVSEKLFF.

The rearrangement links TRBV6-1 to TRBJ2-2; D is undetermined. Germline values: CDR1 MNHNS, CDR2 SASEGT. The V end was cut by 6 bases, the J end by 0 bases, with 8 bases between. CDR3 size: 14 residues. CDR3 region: CASRLGPNTGELFF. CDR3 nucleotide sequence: TGTGCCAGCAGACTTGGGCCGAACACCGGGGAGCTGTTTTTT.

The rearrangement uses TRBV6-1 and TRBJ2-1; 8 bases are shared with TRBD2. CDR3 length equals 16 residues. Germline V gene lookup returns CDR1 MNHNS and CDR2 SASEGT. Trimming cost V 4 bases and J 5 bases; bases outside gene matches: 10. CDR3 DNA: TGTGCCAGCAGTGCCTTGAGGAGCGGGAGCGACAATGAGCAGTTCTTC. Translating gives CASSALRSGSDNEQFF.

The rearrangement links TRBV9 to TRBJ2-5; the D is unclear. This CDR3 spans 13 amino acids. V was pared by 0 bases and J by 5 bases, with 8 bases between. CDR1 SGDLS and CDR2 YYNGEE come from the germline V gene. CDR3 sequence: CASSVVSSETQYF. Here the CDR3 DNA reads TGTGCCAGCAGCGTAGTATCCTCGGAGACCCAGTACTTC.

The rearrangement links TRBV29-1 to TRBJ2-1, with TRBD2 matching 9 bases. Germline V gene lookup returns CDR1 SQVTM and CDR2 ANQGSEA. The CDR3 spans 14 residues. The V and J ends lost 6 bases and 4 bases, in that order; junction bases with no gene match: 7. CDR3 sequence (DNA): TGCAGCGTAGAGAGCGGGAGGATGTACAATGAGCAGTTCTTC. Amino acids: CSVESGRMYNEQFF.

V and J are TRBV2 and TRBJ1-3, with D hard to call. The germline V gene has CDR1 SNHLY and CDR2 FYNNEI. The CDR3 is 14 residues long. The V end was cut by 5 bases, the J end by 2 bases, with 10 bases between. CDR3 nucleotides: TGTGCCAGCAGTCAGGACTCCGCTGGAAACACCATATATTTT. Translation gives CASSQDSAGNTIYF.

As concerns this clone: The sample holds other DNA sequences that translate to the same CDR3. This CDR3 is CASSGLAGGYEQYF. CDR3 coding DNA: TGTGCCAGCAGCGGACTAGCGGGAGGCTACGAGCAGTACTTC. This chain links TRBV9 with TRBJ2-7; TRBD2 matches 13 bases. CDR3 length: 14 amino acids. Germline CDR1 and CDR2: SGDLS and YYNGEE. Trimming removed 3 bases from V and 3 bases from J; junction bases left unmatched: 0.

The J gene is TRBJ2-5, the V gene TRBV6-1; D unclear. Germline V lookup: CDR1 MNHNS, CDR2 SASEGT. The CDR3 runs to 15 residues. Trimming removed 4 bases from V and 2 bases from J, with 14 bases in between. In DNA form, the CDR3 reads TGTGCCAGCAGTGGGGCCCTCCCGGCGCAAGAGACCCAGTACTTC. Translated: CASSGALPAQETQYF.

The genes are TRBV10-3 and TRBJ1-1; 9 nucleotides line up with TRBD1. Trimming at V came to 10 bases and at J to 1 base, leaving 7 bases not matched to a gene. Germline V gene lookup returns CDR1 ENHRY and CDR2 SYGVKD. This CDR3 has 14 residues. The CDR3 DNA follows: TGTGCCAGCTGGACAGGGGACAGGAACACTGAAGCTTTCTTT. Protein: CASWTGDRNTEAFF.

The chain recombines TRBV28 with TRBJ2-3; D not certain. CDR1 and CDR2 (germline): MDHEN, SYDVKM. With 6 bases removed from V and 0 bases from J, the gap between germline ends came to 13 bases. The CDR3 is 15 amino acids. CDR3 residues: CASSPHSASTDTQYF. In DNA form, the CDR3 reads TGTGCCAGCAGCCCTCACAGTGCTAGCACAGATACGCAGTATTTT.

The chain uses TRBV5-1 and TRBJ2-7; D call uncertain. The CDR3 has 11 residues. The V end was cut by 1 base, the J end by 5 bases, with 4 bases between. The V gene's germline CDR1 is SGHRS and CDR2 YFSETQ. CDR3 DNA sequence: TGCGCCAGCAGCTTGACGGACGAGCAGTACTTC. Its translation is CASSLTDEQYF.

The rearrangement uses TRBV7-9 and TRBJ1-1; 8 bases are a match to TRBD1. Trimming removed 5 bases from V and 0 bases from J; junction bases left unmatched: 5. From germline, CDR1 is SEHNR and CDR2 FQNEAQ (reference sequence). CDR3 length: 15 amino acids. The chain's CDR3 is CASSARQGLNTEAFF. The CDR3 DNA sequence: TGTGCCAGCAGCGCCCGACAGGGGCTGAACACTGAAGCTTTCTTT.

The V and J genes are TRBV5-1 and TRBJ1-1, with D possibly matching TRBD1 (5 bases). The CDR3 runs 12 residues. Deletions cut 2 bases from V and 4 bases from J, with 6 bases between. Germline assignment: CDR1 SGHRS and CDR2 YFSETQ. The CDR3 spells CASSFGGTEAFF. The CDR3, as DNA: TGCGCCAGCAGCTTCGGGGGCACTGAAGCTTTCTTT. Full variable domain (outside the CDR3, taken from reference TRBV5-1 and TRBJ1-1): KAGVTQTPRYLIKTRGQQVTLSCSPISGHRSVSWYQQTPGQGLQFLFEYFSETQRNKGNFPGRFSGRQFSNSRSEMNVSTLELGDSALYLCASSFGGTEAFFGQGTRLTVV.